Below are 13 T cell receptor beta chains sequenced from a single sample in a study of blood T cell repertoires in COVID-19. Clones were sequenced by immunoSEQ multiplex PCR, and TCRdb holds only the in-frame ones, with some missing. Of just over 300,000 clones in the sample, more than 75% are singletons; the top ten hold around 4%. The material sequenced was PBMCs or T cells enriched from blood (not recorded which). The source is a man aged 25 to 45 who had recovered from COVID-19.

The chain uses TRBV27 and TRBJ2-7, with D possibly matching TRBD1 (6 bases). The CDR3 is 17 amino acids. Germline V gene sequence: CDR1 MNHEY, CDR2 SMNVEV (reference sequence). Trimming pared 6 bases from V and 3 bases from J, leaving 24 bases between. This CDR3 reads CASRPLYRDEDLYEQYF. CDR3 in DNA: TGTGCCAGCAGACCCTTATACAGGGACGAGGATCTCTACGAGCAGTACTTC.

The chain uses TRBV3-1 (or the pseudogene TRBV3-2) and TRBJ2-1; 10 bases are a match to TRBD2. Looked up from germline, CDR1 is LGHDT and CDR2 is YNNKEL (reference sequence). Unmatched junction bases numbered 5, after V lost 5 bases and J lost 4 bases. This CDR3 has 15 amino acids. Here the CDR3 DNA reads TGTGCCAGCAGCAGGACTAGCGGAAATTACAATGAGCAGTTCTTC. It specifies CASSRTSGNYNEQFF.

This sequence joins TRBV11-2 and TRBJ2-1, with TRBD2 identical over 12 bases. Germline trimming cut 2 bases from V and 7 bases from J; bases unmatched to any gene: 9. The CDR3 sequence is 17 residues long. CDR1 and CDR2 (germline): SGHAT, FQNNGV. CDR3 bases: TGTGCCAGCAGCTTACGGGGTCCACTAGCGGGGGGTAATGAGCAGTTCTTC. Translated: CASSLRGPLAGGNEQFF.

The J gene is TRBJ1-6, the V gene TRBV27; perhaps TRBD1 as D (5 bases). Looked up from germline, CDR1 is MNHEY and CDR2 is SMNVEV (reference sequence). This CDR3 is 15 amino acids long. Trimming stripped 0 bases from V and 11 bases from J, with 14 bases between. CDR3 region: CASSLSGTGEAPLHF. Written as DNA, the CDR3 is TGTGCCAGCAGTTTATCGGGGACCGGGGAGGCACCCCTCCACTTT.

This clone was detected once. The chain is built from TRBV2 and TRBJ2-5, with a possible D match to TRBD2 (7 bases). Trimming stripped 1 base from V and 5 bases from J, with 14 bases between. CDR3 length equals 15 residues. Per germline, CDR1 SNHLY and CDR2 FYNNEI. Here the CDR3 reads CASSEVGGRWETQYF. In nucleotides, the CDR3 is TGTGCCAGCAGTGAAGTGGGGGGGCGCTGGGAGACCCAGTACTTC.

This clone was counted a few times. This chain links TRBV27 with TRBJ1-5; no clear D. The CDR3 covers 14 residues. In germline, CDR1 is MNHEY, CDR2 SMNVEV (reference sequence). V was pared by 3 bases and J by 6 bases, with 12 bases between. The chain's CDR3 is CASSFSLAGQPQHF. For the CDR3, the DNA is TGTGCCAGCAGTTTTAGTCTGGCGGGTCAGCCCCAGCATTTT.

J is TRBJ2-7 and V is TRBV18, with TRBD2 as a possible D gene (5 bases). Between the trimmed V and J ends, which lost 5 bases and 3 bases, there was a span of 14 bases. There are 14 residues in the CDR3. Germline CDR1 KGHSH, CDR2 LQKENI. The CDR3 is CASSSPTNLYEQYF. CDR3 sequence (DNA): TGTGCCAGCTCATCGCCGACTAACCTCTACGAGCAGTACTTC.

J is TRBJ1-4 and V is TRBV30, with D perhaps matching TRBD1 (5 bases). The germline gives CDR1 GTSNPN, CDR2 SVGIG (reference sequence). The CDR3 sequence is 13 residues long. V lost 3 bases and J 4 bases, leaving 9 bases between the germline ends. The CDR3 sequence is CAWRQVINEKLFF. The CDR3 DNA sequence: TGTGCCTGGAGACAGGTGATTAATGAAAAACTGTTTTTT.

This clone appeared once. The chain joins TRBV12-5 to TRBJ1-2, with TRBD1 matching 8 bases. Germline V gives CDR1 LGHNT, CDR2 FRNRAP. The CDR3 consists of 13 residues. The V gene end was trimmed by 4 bases and the J gene end by 6 bases; junction bases not matched to a gene: 4. DNA for the CDR3: TGTGCTAGTGGTTCTCCACAGGGGGATGGCTACACCTTC. This sequence encodes CASGSPQGDGYTF.

V is TRBV21-1 and J is TRBJ1-2. TRBV21-1 is a pseudogene. This CDR3 spans 15 amino acids. This CDR3 is CASSKGGMTNYGYTF. The CDR3 nucleotides are TGTGCCAGCAGCAAAGGAGGCATGACTAACTATGGCTACACCTTC.

The chain has TRBV5-4 and TRBJ2-7; perhaps TRBD2 as D (6 bases). Trimming pared 4 bases from V and 3 bases from J, leaving 11 bases between. The CDR3 is made up of 13 amino acids. CDR1 and CDR2 (germline): SGHNT, YYREEE (reference sequence). The CDR3 sequence: CASSPGTFYEQYF. The CDR3 coding sequence is TGTGCCAGCAGCCCGGGGACTTTCTACGAGCAGTACTTC.

The chain joins TRBV29-1 to TRBJ2-7; D remains ambiguous. This CDR3 region has 13 residues. The V end was cut by 8 bases, the J end by 0 bases, with 14 bases between. CDR1 and CDR2 from the germline V gene are SQVTM and ANQGSEA. As DNA, the CDR3 is TGCAGCTCTACTATTGCGCCCTCCTACGAGCAGTACTTC. This encodes CSSTIAPSYEQYF.

This clone was seen a single time. V gene TRBV2 combines with J gene TRBJ1-5; 10 positions agree with TRBD1. Germline V gene lookup returns CDR1 SNHLY and CDR2 FYNNEI. The CDR3 is 15 amino acids. The junction had 6 bases not matched to a gene; V was cut back by 4 bases and J by 6 bases. The CDR3 sequence: CASSAGQGYSQPQHF. The DNA for the CDR3 is TGTGCCAGCAGTGCGGGACAGGGGTATAGTCAGCCCCAGCATTTT.